Presented here are 19 T cell receptor beta chains from one specimen sequenced in a study of T-cell reconstitution after alpha-beta-depleted transplantation in children. Library preparation (for TCRbeta) was performed with unique molecular identifiers. Each CDR3 protein gets one entry after TCRdb re-called the PCR reads with MiXCR. The sample has around 300,000 distinct CDR3 sequences; 6% to 10% are singletons. Their target antigens are unknown. Findings and caveats of the study: The authors attributed T-cell counts and diversity one year after transplant mostly to newly produced T cells.

Specimen: peripheral blood, collected 360 days after TCRalphabeta/CD19-depleted stem cell transplant. Every receptor here comes from a female patient younger than 10 who had a stem cell transplant for Fanconi anemia, so the T cells may come from the graft donor.

This clonotype has at least ten counts. The chain joins TRBV6-1 to TRBJ2-3; D is perhaps TRBD1 (6 bases). With 4 bases removed from V and 2 bases from J, the gap between germline ends came to 10 bases. Germline V gene sequence: CDR1 MNHNS, CDR2 SASEGT. The CDR3 runs to 14 residues. CDR3: CASSATGNTDTQYF. CDR3 nucleotide sequence: TGTGCCAGCAGTGCAACAGGGAACACAGATACGCAGTATTTT.

In this sample, this clonotype turned up a few times. This sequence joins TRBV9 and TRBJ2-3; D may be TRBD1 or TRBD2 (5 bases each). The germline CDR1 and CDR2 sequences are SGDLS and YYNGEE. The CDR3 length is 13 residues. Trimming cost V 0 bases and J 8 bases, with 10 bases left between them. CDR3 DNA: TGTGCCAGCAGCGTAGGGGGGACGGGTACGCAGTATTTT. This translates into CASSVGGTGTQYF.

This clonotype was observed many times. This chain links TRBV12-3 or TRBV12-4 with TRBJ2-5; D not certain. V lost 6 bases to trimming and J lost 5 bases, with 10 bases between them. The CDR3 covers 12 residues. The CDR3 nucleotides read TGTGCCAGCAGAAGGGTCGGGGAGACCCAGTACTTC. Protein sequence: CASRRVGETQYF.

This clonotype has at least ten counts. The chain employs TRBV5-1 and TRBJ1-5, with 7 bases fitting TRBD1. This CDR3 region has 15 residues. Losses at the gene ends were 2 bases for V and 0 bases for J; bases not matched to a gene: 2. The germline gives CDR1 SGHRS, CDR2 YFSETQ. The CDR3 spells CASSFGTASNQPQHF. The CDR3, as DNA: TGCGCCAGCAGCTTTGGGACAGCTAGCAATCAGCCCCAGCATTTT. The entire variable domain, with the rest obtained from reference TRBV5-1 and TRBJ1-5, is as follows: KAGVTQTPRYLIKTRGQQVTLSCSPISGHRSVSWYQQTPGQGLQFLFEYFSETQRNKGNFPGRFSGRQFSNSRSEMNVSTLELGDSALYLCASSFGTASNQPQHFGDGTRLSIL.

This clonotype was counted many times. This rearrangement joins TRBV10-3 to TRBJ1-3; possible D gene TRBD1, 5 bases. Germline CDR1 reads ENHRY; CDR2 reads SYGVKD. V was trimmed by 4 bases and J by 4 bases, leaving 14 bases between them. The CDR3 length is 15 residues. CDR3 DNA: TGTGCCATCAGTGTAGAAAGGGGAGACGGAAACACCATATATTTT. Translating gives CAISVERGDGNTIYF.

This rearrangement joins TRBV6-1 to TRBJ1-1, with 8 nucleotides matching TRBD1. The V gene's germline CDR1 is MNHNS and CDR2 SASEGT. Unmatched junction bases numbered 14, after V lost 5 bases and J lost 0 bases. The CDR3 is made up of 18 amino acids. The DNA of the CDR3 is TGTGCCAGCAGTCCATCGACCCCCGGACAGGGACTGAACACTGAAGCTTTCTTT. Translation gives CASSPSTPGQGLNTEAFF.

This clonotype occurred many times. The genes are TRBV20-1 and TRBJ1-1; the match to TRBD1 covers 7 bases. Losses at the gene ends were 5 bases for V and 4 bases for J; bases not matched to a gene: 10. Germline V lookup: CDR1 DFQATT, CDR2 SNEGSKA (reference sequence). The CDR3 consists of 14 residues. The DNA for the CDR3 is TGCAGTGCTGGTTACAGGGGAACCCTCACTGAAGCTTTCTTT. Residues: CSAGYRGTLTEAFF.

Many counts were recorded for this clonotype. This chain joins TRBV29-1 and TRBJ2-1, with 14 nucleotides matching TRBD2. CDR3 length: 14 amino acids. The V segment lost 6 bases and the J segment 7 bases; nucleotides outside the gene matches: 5. Looked up from germline, CDR1 is SQVTM and CDR2 is ANQGSEA. The DNA for the CDR3 is TGCAGCGTAGGACTAGCGGGGGGTCTGAATGAGCAGTTCTTC. Residues: CSVGLAGGLNEQFF.

This clonotype was observed a handful of times. This chain uses TRBV11-2 with TRBJ2-5; D uncertain. Germline CDR1 reads SGHAT; CDR2 reads FQNNGV. V gave up 0 bases and J gave up 7 bases, with 15 bases separating them. The CDR3 is 15 amino acids. The CDR3 here is CASSLDVGSLGTQYF. Written as DNA, the CDR3 is TGTGCCAGCAGCTTAGACGTGGGGTCACTCGGGACCCAGTACTTC. Full variable domain (outside the CDR3, taken from reference TRBV11-2 and TRBJ2-5): EAGVAQSPRYKIIEKRQSVAFWCNPISGHATLYWYQQILGQGPKLLIQFQNNGVVDDSQLPKDRFSAERLKGVDSTLKIQPAKLEDSAVYLCASSLDVGSLGTQYFGPGTRLLVL.

This clonotype occurred many times. This chain links TRBV20-1 with TRBJ1-2, with a weak D call TRBD1 (5 bases). This CDR3 comprises 15 residues. The V and J ends lost 1 base and 2 bases respectively, with 14 bases between them. From germline, CDR1 is DFQATT and CDR2 SNEGSKA (reference sequence). The DNA for the CDR3 is TGCAGTGCTAGAGTCGTGACAGAGACAAACTATGGCTACACCTTC. This encodes CSARVVTETNYGYTF.

This clonotype has ten or more counts. The chain couples TRBV6-4 to TRBJ2-3; 10 positions agree with TRBD1. V shed 2 bases and J 4 bases; nucleotides not matched to a gene: 0. This CDR3 is built from 14 residues. In germline, CDR1 is MRHNA, CDR2 SNTAGT. The DNA for the CDR3 is TGTGCCAGCAGTGACGGGACAGGGGCAGATACGCAGTATTTT. This sequence encodes CASSDGTGADTQYF.

This clonotype was counted at least ten times. The chain carries TRBV5-4 and TRBJ1-2; D might be TRBD1 (5 bases). V was pared by 4 bases and J by 7 bases, with 20 bases between. In germline, CDR1 is SGHNT, CDR2 YYREEE (reference sequence). The CDR3 totals 15 residues. As DNA, the CDR3 is TGTGCCAGCAGCCCGGGGCTCCTTGGATTCGGTGGCTACACCTTC. This codes for CASSPGLLGFGGYTF.

This clonotype was picked up a small number of times. V and J are TRBV7-3 and TRBJ2-7; weak D call: TRBD1 (6 bases). The germline V gene encodes CDR1 SGHTA and CDR2 FQGTGA. The V and J ends lost 5 bases and 3 bases respectively, with 17 bases between them. This CDR3 is 15 amino acids long. CDR3 DNA sequence: TGTGCCAGCAGCCCCCAACCCGACAGGAGCTACGAGCAGTACTTC. The encoded protein is CASSPQPDRSYEQYF.

This clonotype has a handful of counts. The chain is built from TRBV6-2 or TRBV6-3 and TRBJ2-1; weak D call: TRBD2 (6 bases). The CDR3 loop spans 14 amino acids. CDR1 is MNHEY, CDR2 SVGEGT, per germline. Trimming cost V 6 bases and J 0 bases, with 9 bases left between them. CDR3 amino acids: CASSGGSSYNEQFF. CDR3 coding DNA: TGTGCCAGCAGCGGGGGTAGCTCCTACAATGAGCAGTTCTTC.

The sample holds many counts of this clonotype. V and J are TRBV6-5 and TRBJ1-1, with D possibly TRBD1 on 6 matching bases. The CDR3 has 17 amino acids. V lost 0 bases and J 4 bases, leaving 18 bases between the germline ends. CDR1 is MNHEY and CDR2 is SVGAGI in the germline V gene. This CDR3 reads CASSYSFPGQPFTEAFF. The CDR3 DNA reads TGTGCCAGCAGTTACTCCTTTCCTGGACAGCCTTTCACTGAAGCTTTCTTT.

This clonotype was observed a few times. The rearrangement joins TRBV5-1 to TRBJ2-7; the match to TRBD1 covers 8 bases. Losses at the gene ends were 0 bases for V and 0 bases for J; bases not matched to a gene: 14. CDR3 length: 19 amino acids. Per the germline V gene, CDR1 is SGHRS and CDR2 is YFSETQ. CDR3 loop: CASSLAPGQAVYTSYEQYF. The CDR3 coding sequence is TGCGCCAGCAGCTTGGCGCCGGGACAGGCAGTTTATACCTCCTACGAGCAGTACTTC.

This clonotype was recorded at least ten times. The V and J genes are TRBV5-1 and TRBJ2-2; 9 bases line up with TRBD1. This CDR3 spans 18 amino acids. Germline CDR1 reads SGHRS; CDR2 reads YFSETQ. V dropped 1 base and J dropped 5; count of bases not matched to a gene: 12. CDR3 amino acids: CASSLSGQGLWRTGELFF. The DNA of the CDR3 is TGCGCCAGCAGCTTGAGCGGACAGGGGCTGTGGAGGACCGGGGAGCTGTTTTTT.

This clonotype appeared many times. This rearrangement joins TRBV20-1 to TRBJ2-7, with D possibly matching TRBD1 (5 bases). Germline-derived CDR1 and CDR2 are DFQATT and SNEGSKA (reference sequence). This CDR3 region has 15 residues. Trimming took off 1 base at V and 5 bases at J, with 18 bases between the two ends. CDR3 coding DNA: TGCAGTGCTAGAGCCGAGGACACCTTGAGGAACGAGCAGTACTTC. Translating it yields CSARAEDTLRNEQYF.

In this sample, this clonotype turned up many times. The J gene is TRBJ1-4, the V gene TRBV29-1; the D is unclear. V lost 6 bases and J lost 5, with 19 bases in between. Germline CDR1 reads SQVTM; CDR2 reads ANQGSEA. The CDR3 has 15 residues. The CDR3 region is CSVHPVGGLNEKLFF. The CDR3 region has the DNA TGCAGCGTCCACCCAGTGGGAGGGTTAAATGAAAAACTGTTTTTT.